Listed below are T cell receptor beta chains from one sample, sequenced in a study of vaccination effects on CD4 cells after COVID-19. The repertoire was sequenced with immunoSEQ multiplex PCR; TCRdb's copy has only in-frame clones and lacks some. The sample contains some 40,000 clones, approximately 78% of which appear only once. No antigens are known for them. Sequencing was performed on CD4+ T cells from PBMCs cultured with HCoV-NL63 spike peptides, taken before COVID-19 vaccination. Receptors were obtained from a human donor who had a prior SARS-CoV-2 infection. Each CDR3 is given with its conserved first and last residue. D genes are given only for firm matches. For some rows the clone size is stated as once, few or many, or as a class when expanded; others skip it.

CDR3	DNA	J	V	size	length	D
CASSSDPGQEHYEQYF	TGTGCCAGCAGCTCCGATCCGGGACAGGAACACTACGAGCAGTACTTC	TRBJ2-7	TRBV7-9	-	16	TRBD1
CASSLGLSTDTQYF	TGTGCCAGCAGCTTAGGACTGAGCACAGATACGCAGTATTTT	TRBJ2-3	TRBV7-9	once	14	-
CASSPMVSQNIQYF	TGTGCCAGCAGCCCCATGGTTTCCCAAAACATTCAGTACTTC	TRBJ2-4	TRBV5-6	-	14	-
CASSQKVSRQSLQTTNEKLFF	TGCGCCAGCAGCCAAAAGGTATCCCGACAGTCCCTCCAAACAACTAATGAAAAACTGTTTTTT	TRBJ1-4	TRBV4-1	-	21	-
CASSLAVQETQYF	TGTGCCAGCAGCTTGGCGGTACAAGAGACCCAGTACTTC	TRBJ2-5	TRBV5-6	-	13	-
CASRPTTGSYNSPLHF	TGTGCCAGCAGACCAACGACAGGGTCCTATAATTCACCCCTCCACTTT	TRBJ1-6	TRBV7-2	-	16	TRBD1
CASSEQDFNQPQHF	TGTGCCAGCAGTGAACAAGATTTCAATCAGCCCCAGCATTTT	TRBJ1-5	TRBV6-1	-	14	-
CASSIRRRTGGLSAEAFF	TGTGCCAGTAGTATTCGGCGGCGGACAGGGGGCCTGTCGGCTGAAGCTTTCTTT	TRBJ1-1	TRBV19	few	18	TRBD1
CASRGGVTNSPLHF	TGTGCCAGCAGGGGCGGTGTGACTAATTCACCCCTCCACTTT	TRBJ1-6	TRBV2	-	14	-
CASSSPGGSYGYTF	TGTGCCAGCAGTTCCCCAGGGGGCTCCTATGGCTACACCTTC	TRBJ1-2	TRBV28	once	14	TRBD1
CATSRGWGSPAATSTDTQYF	TGTGCCACCAGCAGAGGATGGGGGAGCCCCGCCGCGACTAGCACAGATACGCAGTATTTT	TRBJ2-3	TRBV15	-	20	-
CSVERGLAFYNEQFF	TGCAGCGTTGAGAGGGGACTAGCTTTCTACAATGAGCAGTTCTTC	TRBJ2-1	TRBV29-1	-	15	TRBD2
CASSFSRSLNHEQYF	TGTGCCAGCAGCTTCTCGCGGAGCCTCAATCACGAGCAGTACTTC	TRBJ2-7	TRBV7-2	-	15	-
CASSSLYQETQYF	TGTGCCAGCAGCTCCCTGTACCAAGAGACCCAGTACTTC	TRBJ2-5	TRBV7-2	few	13	-
CASSPYAGYGYTF	TGCGCCAGCAGCCCCTATGCCGGCTATGGCTACACCTTC	TRBJ1-2	TRBV4-3	-	13	-
CASRPRGSAETQYF	TGTGCCAGCCGACCAAGAGGGTCGGCGGAGACCCAGTACTTC	TRBJ2-5	TRBV3-1/TRBV3-2	-	14	-
CASSLAISGGQETQYF	TGTGCCAGCAGCTTAGCTATTAGCGGTGGCCAAGAGACCCAGTACTTC	TRBJ2-5	TRBV11-1	-	16	-
CASSLIQGVSYEQYF	TGTGCCAGCAGCTTGATTCAGGGAGTCTCCTACGAGCAGTACTTC	TRBJ2-7	TRBV5-5	-	15	-
CASSLDAMAGYTF	TGCGCCAGCAGCTTGGATGCCATGGCTGGCTACACCTTC	TRBJ1-2	TRBV5-1	-	13	-
CSVALGLDQPQHF	TGCAGCGTTGCTTTGGGCCTGGATCAGCCCCAGCATTTT	TRBJ1-5	TRBV29-1	-	13	-
CASSSNRVGSFMNTEAFF	TGCGCCAGCAGCTCAAACAGGGTGGGGTCCTTTATGAACACTGAAGCTTTCTTT	TRBJ1-1	TRBV5-1	-	18	-
CASSRNPGRDSPLHF	TGTGCCAGCAGCCGAAACCCTGGAAGGGATTCACCCCTCCACTTT	TRBJ1-6	TRBV3-1/TRBV3-2	medium-sized	15	-
CASSRTGEGYEQYF	TGCGCCAGCAGCAGGACAGGGGAGGGCTACGAGCAGTACTTC	TRBJ2-7	TRBV4-1	-	14	TRBD1
CASSLGRSTEAFF	TGTGCCAGCAGCTTAGGTCGGTCCACTGAAGCTTTCTTT	TRBJ1-1	TRBV11-3	-	13	-